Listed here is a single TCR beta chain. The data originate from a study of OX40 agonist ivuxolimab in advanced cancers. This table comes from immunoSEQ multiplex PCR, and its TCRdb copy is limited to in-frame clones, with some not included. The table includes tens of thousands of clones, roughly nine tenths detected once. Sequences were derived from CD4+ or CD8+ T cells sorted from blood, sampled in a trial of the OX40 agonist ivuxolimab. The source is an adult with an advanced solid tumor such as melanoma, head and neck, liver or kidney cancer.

CDR3 protein: CASSFGHGTVNEQFF. Here the CDR3 DNA reads TGTGCCAGCAGCTTCGGACACGGGACTGTCAATGAGCAGTTCTTC. J is TRBJ2-1 and V is TRBV11-2; maybe TRBD2 (6 bases). This CDR3 has 15 residues. Germline V gene sequence: CDR1 SGHAT, CDR2 FQNNGV. V lost 3 bases, J lost 6 bases, and 15 bases lay in between. Full variable domain (rest looked up from reference TRBV11-2 and TRBJ2-1): EAGVAQSPRYKIIEKRQSVAFWCNPISGHATLYWYQQILGQGPKLLIQFQNNGVVDDSQLPKDRFSAERLKGVDSTLKIQPAKLEDSAVYLCASSFGHGTVNEQFFGPGTRLTVL.